This is a list of T cell receptor beta chains from one sample in a study of shared clonotypes between healthy human individuals. Sequencing was performed with immunoSEQ multiplex PCR; in TCRdb, only in-frame clones are kept and a portion is missing. The data hold approximately 590,000 clones, with less than 97% observed a single time. Sequences were obtained from naive CD8+ T cells sorted from blood. Source of these receptors: a woman in her 30s in good health. The CDR3 runs from the conserved cysteine through the conserved F or W. Each record gives: J gene, V gene, clone size, D gene, CDR3 protein, CDR3 DNA. A D gene is named only where the DNA matches it firmly. Only some rows state a clone size, as once, few, many or a class for expanded clones.

j_call: TRBJ2-1
v_call: TRBV7-9
clone_size: .
d_call: .
cdr3_aa: CASSLVAGAYNEQFF
cdr3_nt: TGTGCCAGCAGCTTAGTGGCTGGTGCCTACAATGAGCAGTTCTTC

j_call: TRBJ2-3
v_call: TRBV13
clone_size: .
d_call: TRBD2
cdr3_aa: CAGGLAGDTQYF
cdr3_nt: TGTGCCGGCGGACTAGCGGGAGATACGCAGTATTTT

j_call: TRBJ1-3
v_call: TRBV11-2
clone_size: .
d_call: .
cdr3_aa: CASSLPSRDTIYF
cdr3_nt: TGTGCCAGCAGCCTCCCTAGCCGGGACACCATATATTTT

j_call: TRBJ1-1
v_call: TRBV30
clone_size: .
d_call: TRBD1
cdr3_aa: CAWSAGGGTEAFF
cdr3_nt: TGTGCCTGGAGTGCAGGGGGTGGAACTGAAGCTTTCTTT

j_call: TRBJ2-1
v_call: TRBV29-1
clone_size: .
d_call: .
cdr3_aa: CSVEGRQSSYNEQFF
cdr3_nt: TGCAGCGTTGAGGGGCGACAGAGCTCCTACAATGAGCAGTTCTTC

j_call: TRBJ1-2
v_call: TRBV27
clone_size: .
d_call: .
cdr3_aa: CASSPDTRLSGYTF
cdr3_nt: TGTGCCAGCAGTCCAGACACCCGACTATCTGGCTACACCTTC

j_call: TRBJ2-4
v_call: TRBV28
clone_size: .
d_call: .
cdr3_aa: CASFPVTAAKNIQYF
cdr3_nt: TGTGCCAGCTTCCCGGTGACAGCGGCCAAAAACATTCAGTACTTC

j_call: TRBJ2-1
v_call: TRBV5-4
clone_size: .
d_call: TRBD2
cdr3_aa: CASSDTGGRKDNEQFF
cdr3_nt: TGTGCCAGCAGCGACACTGGCGGGAGAAAGGATAATGAGCAGTTCTTC

j_call: TRBJ2-3
v_call: TRBV19
clone_size: .
d_call: TRBD1
cdr3_aa: CASSMGQGISTDTQYF
cdr3_nt: TGTGCCAGTAGTATGGGACAGGGGATTAGCACAGATACGCAGTATTTT

j_call: TRBJ1-5
v_call: TRBV28
clone_size: .
d_call: .
cdr3_aa: CASSSIEGAQPQHF
cdr3_nt: TGTGCCAGCAGTTCAATAGAAGGAGCGCAGCCCCAGCATTTT

j_call: TRBJ1-3
v_call: TRBV7-7
clone_size: .
d_call: .
cdr3_aa: CASSPTESGNTIYF
cdr3_nt: TGTGCCAGCAGCCCCACAGAATCTGGAAACACCATATATTTT

j_call: TRBJ2-7
v_call: TRBV27
clone_size: .
d_call: .
cdr3_aa: CASRGGTSYEQYF
cdr3_nt: TGTGCCAGCAGGGGCGGGACTTCCTACGAGCAGTACTTC

j_call: TRBJ1-2
v_call: TRBV27
clone_size: .
d_call: .
cdr3_aa: CASSLGGGGGYTF
cdr3_nt: TGTGCCAGCAGTTTGGGGGGGGGCGGAGGCTACACCTTC

j_call: TRBJ1-2
v_call: TRBV2
clone_size: .
d_call: .
cdr3_aa: CASTPAGSRGYTF
cdr3_nt: TGTGCCAGCACCCCGGCAGGGAGCAGGGGCTACACCTTC

j_call: TRBJ2-7
v_call: TRBV4-1
clone_size: .
d_call: .
cdr3_aa: CASSQSAAREQYF
cdr3_nt: TGCGCCAGCAGCCAAAGCGCAGCCCGCGAGCAGTACTTC

j_call: TRBJ2-1
v_call: TRBV4-1
clone_size: .
d_call: TRBD1
cdr3_aa: CASGLRQGDYNEQFF
cdr3_nt: TGCGCCAGCGGCTTACGACAGGGGGACTACAATGAGCAGTTCTTC

j_call: TRBJ2-7
v_call: TRBV5-6
clone_size: .
d_call: TRBD1
cdr3_aa: CASSQDRGPRIFYEQYF
cdr3_nt: TGTGCCAGCAGCCAGGACAGGGGACCGCGTATTTTCTACGAGCAGTACTTC

j_call: TRBJ2-1
v_call: TRBV19
clone_size: .
d_call: .
cdr3_aa: CASSIDVGSNEQFF
cdr3_nt: TGTGCCAGTAGTATAGATGTGGGAAGCAATGAGCAGTTCTTC

j_call: TRBJ1-1
v_call: TRBV20-1
clone_size: .
d_call: .
cdr3_aa: CPHGVEAFF
cdr3_nt: TGCCCCCACGGGGTGGAAGCTTTCTTT

j_call: TRBJ2-1
v_call: TRBV9
clone_size: .
d_call: .
cdr3_aa: CASSVAGLSYNEQFF
cdr3_nt: TGTGCCAGCAGCGTAGCGGGACTGTCCTACAATGAGCAGTTCTTC

j_call: TRBJ2-1
v_call: TRBV27
clone_size: .
d_call: TRBD1
cdr3_aa: CASRTGYNEQFF
cdr3_nt: TGTGCCAGCAGGACAGGGTACAATGAGCAGTTCTTC

j_call: TRBJ1-1
v_call: TRBV19
clone_size: once
d_call: .
cdr3_aa: CASSIGGEGTEAFF
cdr3_nt: TGTGCCAGTAGTATAGGAGGGGAAGGCACTGAAGCTTTCTTT

j_call: TRBJ2-7
v_call: TRBV14
clone_size: .
d_call: .
cdr3_aa: CASSLGSWYEQYF
cdr3_nt: TGTGCCAGCAGCCTCGGTAGCTGGTACGAGCAGTACTTC

j_call: TRBJ2-1
v_call: TRBV6-5
clone_size: .
d_call: TRBD2
cdr3_aa: CANKAGKAGEQFF
cdr3_nt: TGTGCCAACAAAGCGGGAAAAGCGGGTGAGCAGTTCTTC

j_call: TRBJ2-7
v_call: TRBV27
clone_size: .
d_call: .
cdr3_aa: CASSWGLPSSYEQYF
cdr3_nt: TGTGCCAGCAGTTGGGGACTCCCAAGCTCCTACGAGCAGTACTTC

j_call: TRBJ1-3
v_call: TRBV29-1
clone_size: .
d_call: .
cdr3_aa: CSVVEQGTSGNTIYF
cdr3_nt: TGCAGCGTCGTTGAACAGGGTACTAGTGGAAACACCATATATTTT

j_call: TRBJ2-1
v_call: TRBV7-9
clone_size: .
d_call: .
cdr3_aa: CASSLVVYNEQFF
cdr3_nt: TGTGCCAGCAGCTTAGTTGTCTACAATGAGCAGTTCTTC

j_call: TRBJ2-7
v_call: TRBV20-1
clone_size: .
d_call: .
cdr3_aa: CSAGYEQYF
cdr3_nt: TGCAGTGCTGGCTACGAGCAGTACTTC

j_call: TRBJ1-2
v_call: TRBV7-2
clone_size: .
d_call: .
cdr3_aa: CASSLVSTDGYTF
cdr3_nt: TGTGCCAGCAGCTTAGTTTCAACAGATGGCTACACCTTC

j_call: TRBJ2-5
v_call: TRBV4-1
clone_size: .
d_call: .
cdr3_aa: CASSPGLVGENYF
cdr3_nt: TGCGCCAGCAGCCCAGGGCTTGTGGGAGAGAATTACTTC

j_call: TRBJ2-7
v_call: TRBV7-9
clone_size: .
d_call: .
cdr3_aa: CASSAVVSYEQYF
cdr3_nt: TGTGCCAGCAGCGCAGTCGTGTCCTACGAGCAGTACTTC

j_call: TRBJ2-7
v_call: TRBV15
clone_size: .
d_call: .
cdr3_aa: CATSPYEGPAYEQYF
cdr3_nt: TGTGCCACCAGCCCCTATGAGGGGCCCGCCTACGAGCAGTACTTC

j_call: TRBJ2-3
v_call: TRBV9
clone_size: .
d_call: .
cdr3_aa: CASSGLGGSDTDTQYF
cdr3_nt: TGTGCCAGCAGCGGGTTAGGGGGGTCCGACACAGATACGCAGTATTTT

j_call: TRBJ2-2
v_call: TRBV29-1
clone_size: .
d_call: .
cdr3_aa: CSALGAGTAGELFF
cdr3_nt: TGCAGCGCACTAGGTGCGGGAACGGCCGGGGAGCTGTTTTTT

j_call: TRBJ1-5
v_call: TRBV6-1
clone_size: .
d_call: .
cdr3_aa: CASSERPQVSNQPQHF
cdr3_nt: TGTGCCAGCAGTGAACGCCCCCAGGTCAGCAATCAGCCCCAGCATTTT

j_call: TRBJ1-5
v_call: TRBV28
clone_size: .
d_call: .
cdr3_aa: CASSYTQPQHF
cdr3_nt: TGTGCCAGCAGTTATACTCAGCCCCAGCATTTT

j_call: TRBJ1-5
v_call: TRBV19
clone_size: once
d_call: TRBD1
cdr3_aa: CASSIVPIRDRVKQPQHF
cdr3_nt: TGTGCCAGTAGTATAGTCCCGATCCGGGACAGGGTGAAGCAGCCCCAGCATTTT

j_call: TRBJ2-5
v_call: TRBV27
clone_size: .
d_call: .
cdr3_aa: CASSPLYQETQYF
cdr3_nt: TGTGCCAGCAGTCCGCTGTACCAAGAGACCCAGTACTTC

j_call: TRBJ2-5
v_call: TRBV28
clone_size: .
d_call: TRBD2
cdr3_aa: CASSVRRGGTETQYF
cdr3_nt: TGTGCCAGCAGTGTCCGCCGGGGGGGTACAGAGACCCAGTACTTC

j_call: TRBJ2-7
v_call: TRBV27
clone_size: .
d_call: TRBD1
cdr3_aa: CASSFGTGVGEQYF
cdr3_nt: TGTGCCAGCAGTTTTGGGACAGGGGTCGGCGAGCAGTACTTC

j_call: TRBJ1-4
v_call: TRBV7-9
clone_size: once
d_call: .
cdr3_aa: CASSFPPLNEKLFF
cdr3_nt: TGTGCCAGCAGCTTCCCACCTCTTAATGAAAAACTGTTTTTT

j_call: TRBJ1-5
v_call: TRBV27
clone_size: .
d_call: .
cdr3_aa: CASSFTGPGQPQHF
cdr3_nt: TGTGCCAGCAGTTTTACAGGGCCAGGGCAGCCCCAGCATTTT

j_call: TRBJ2-2
v_call: TRBV28
clone_size: .
d_call: TRBD2
cdr3_aa: CASKPALGTDGTSGRVGTGELFF
cdr3_nt: TGTGCCAGCAAACCCGCCCTCGGGACGGACGGGACTAGCGGGAGAGTGGGCACCGGGGAGCTGTTTTTT

j_call: TRBJ2-7
v_call: TRBV6-4
clone_size: .
d_call: TRBD1
cdr3_aa: CASSDPGGYEQYF
cdr3_nt: TGTGCCAGCAGCGACCCAGGGGGATACGAGCAGTACTTC

j_call: TRBJ2-7
v_call: TRBV13
clone_size: once
d_call: TRBD2
cdr3_aa: CASSARLAIYEQYF
cdr3_nt: TGTGCCAGCAGCGCCAGACTAGCGATATACGAGCAGTACTTC

j_call: TRBJ2-7
v_call: TRBV28
clone_size: .
d_call: .
cdr3_aa: CASSLPTMGLRSYEQYF
cdr3_nt: TGTGCCAGCAGTTTACCCACCATGGGACTCCGCTCCTACGAGCAGTACTTC

j_call: TRBJ1-1
v_call: TRBV9
clone_size: .
d_call: TRBD1
cdr3_aa: CASSVVSDRGAFF
cdr3_nt: TGTGCCAGCAGCGTAGTTAGCGACAGGGGAGCTTTCTTT

j_call: TRBJ2-2
v_call: TRBV5-1
clone_size: .
d_call: TRBD2
cdr3_aa: CASSLEVAGGWATGELFF
cdr3_nt: TGCGCCAGCAGCTTGGAGGTAGCGGGAGGCTGGGCCACCGGGGAGCTGTTTTTT

j_call: TRBJ2-7
v_call: TRBV28
clone_size: .
d_call: .
cdr3_aa: CASSLGRTYEQYF
cdr3_nt: TGTGCCAGCAGTTTGGGTCGGACCTACGAGCAGTACTTC

j_call: TRBJ1-3
v_call: TRBV6-5
clone_size: .
d_call: .
cdr3_aa: CATVSGNTIYF
cdr3_nt: TGTGCCACCGTCTCTGGAAACACCATATATTTT

j_call: TRBJ1-6
v_call: TRBV9
clone_size: .
d_call: TRBD1
cdr3_aa: CASSVEGGQGNSPLHF
cdr3_nt: TGTGCCAGCAGCGTAGAAGGGGGACAGGGTAATTCACCCCTCCACTTT

j_call: TRBJ2-7
v_call: TRBV28
clone_size: .
d_call: TRBD1
cdr3_aa: CASSLNRQGATYEQYF
cdr3_nt: TGTGCCAGCAGTCTAAACAGACAGGGGGCTACCTACGAGCAGTACTTC

j_call: TRBJ2-1
v_call: TRBV11-2
clone_size: .
d_call: .
cdr3_aa: CASSSQRQFF
cdr3_nt: TGTGCCAGCAGCTCCCAGAGGCAGTTCTTC

j_call: TRBJ2-5
v_call: TRBV6-5
clone_size: .
d_call: TRBD1
cdr3_aa: CASSYLSGGATQYF
cdr3_nt: TGTGCCAGCAGTTACTTGTCAGGGGGTGCGACCCAGTACTTC

j_call: TRBJ2-3
v_call: TRBV7-8
clone_size: .
d_call: .
cdr3_aa: CASSWGGSSDTQYF
cdr3_nt: TGTGCCAGCAGCTGGGGAGGTTCTTCAGATACGCAGTATTTT